A single sample is the source of the 31 T cell receptor beta chains below, sequenced in a study of beta chain features in type 1 diabetes. The antigens these receptors bind are not known. Study conclusions and caveats: Type 1 diabetes patients had moderately but significantly shorter TCRB CDR3s in all four CD4+ subsets.

The entirety of the isolated RNA underwent reverse transcription, so expressed TCRB transcripts were sequenced. Using immunoSEQ multiplex PCR, the repertoire was profiled, and TCRdb retains in-frame clones only, with some absent. The sample lists more than 550,000 clones, over 12% occurring once. The sample comprised naive CD4+ T cells from blood. All receptors derive from a man between 18 and 29 years old with type 1 diabetes.

The chain links TRBV7-2 to TRBJ1-1; D gene unclear. The CDR3 runs to 14 residues. Germline CDR1 is SGHTA and CDR2 is FQGNSA. The V end was cut by 3 bases, the J end by 3 bases, with 11 bases between. Here the CDR3 reads CASSLNSGDTEAFF. The CDR3 DNA sequence: TGTGCCAGCAGCTTGAATAGTGGGGACACTGAAGCTTTCTTT.

The chain couples TRBV30 to TRBJ2-7; D gene uncertain. V was trimmed by 1 base and J by 7 bases, leaving 11 bases between them. The germline V gene encodes CDR1 GTSNPN and CDR2 SVGIG (reference sequence). This CDR3 region has 12 residues. In nucleotides, the CDR3 is TGTGCCTGGAGTGGGGCTCGCGGAGAGCAGTACTTC. Translating it yields CAWSGARGEQYF.

This clone turned up a few times. The chain recombines TRBV15 with TRBJ1-6, with D unresolved. V was cut by 6 bases and J by 7 bases, with 10 bases left in between. This CDR3 comprises 13 residues. The V gene's germline CDR1 is LNHNV and CDR2 YYDKDF (reference sequence). This chain's CDR3 is CATSPTWNSPLHF. DNA for the CDR3: TGTGCCACCAGTCCGACTTGGAATTCACCCCTCCACTTT.

V usage is TRBV5-4 and J usage is TRBJ2-5; 16 positions agree with TRBD2. Germline values: CDR1 SGHNT, CDR2 YYREEE (reference sequence). The V gene end was trimmed by 3 bases and the J gene end by 4 bases; junction bases not matched to a gene: 12. This CDR3 is built from 19 residues. The CDR3, as DNA: TGTGCCAGCAGCTCTGGGACTAGCGGGGGGGCCGTTTTAGGAGAGACCCAGTACTTC. Translating gives CASSSGTSGGAVLGETQYF. Together with reference TRBV5-4 and TRBJ2-5, the CDR3 gives the full variable domain: ETGVTQSPTHLIKTRGQQVTLRCSSQSGHNTVSWYQQALGQGPQFIFQYYREEENGRGNFPPRFSGLQFPNYSSELNVNALELDDSALYLCASSSGTSGGAVLGETQYFGPGTRLLVL.

The rearrangement uses TRBV5-6 and TRBJ1-2; D gene ambiguous. This CDR3 is 11 amino acids long. Per the germline V gene, CDR1 is SGHDT and CDR2 is YYEEEE. V dropped 3 bases and J dropped 8 bases, with 8 bases sitting between them. The CDR3: CASSSSGGYTF. CDR3 DNA: TGTGCCAGCAGCTCGAGTGGCGGCTACACCTTC.

This chain uses TRBV7-8 with TRBJ2-3; D is perhaps TRBD2 (5 bases). V gave up 1 base and J gave up 5 bases, with 7 bases separating them. The V gene's germline CDR1 is SGHVS and CDR2 FQNEAQ. The CDR3 spans 13 residues. The CDR3 DNA sequence: TGTGCCAGCAGCTTAGGTAGCGAAGATACGCAGTATTTT. It encodes CASSLGSEDTQYF.

The J gene is TRBJ1-2, the V gene TRBV7-2; 9 nucleotides match TRBD1. The CDR3 covers 16 residues. Trimming took 2 bases from V and 4 from J; bases not matched to a gene: 8. CDR1 and CDR2 (germline): SGHTA, FQGNSA. Here the CDR3 reads CASSLSNRGHIYGYTF. The CDR3 bases are TGTGCCAGCAGCTTATCTAACAGGGGGCATATCTATGGCTACACCTTC.

With regard to this clone: The sample holds other DNA sequences that translate to the same CDR3. The chain employs TRBV7-2 and TRBJ2-5, with 7 bases aligning to TRBD1. This CDR3 is built from 13 residues. Unmatched junction bases numbered 3, after V lost 3 bases and J lost 5 bases. The germline gives CDR1 SGHTA, CDR2 FQGNSA. The CDR3 DNA sequence: TGTGCCAGCAGCTTCGACAGGGAGGAGACCCAGTACTTC. Its translation: CASSFDREETQYF. Full variable domain (outside the CDR3, taken from reference TRBV7-2 and TRBJ2-5): GAGVSQSPSNKVTEKGKDVELRCDPISGHTALYWYRQSLGQGLEFLIYFQGNSAPDKSGLPSDRFSAERTGGSVSTLTIQRTQQEDSAVYLCASSFDREETQYFGPGTRLLVL.

This clone was picked up a small number of times. The J gene is TRBJ2-5, the V gene TRBV5-1, with D maybe TRBD1 (6 bases). V lost 4 bases to trimming and J lost 1 base, with 11 bases between them. The length of the CDR3 is 14 residues. Germline lookup yields CDR1 SGHRS and CDR2 YFSETQ. DNA for the CDR3: TGCGCCAGCAGCCTCAGACAGGTCCAAGAGACCCAGTACTTC. Translation gives CASSLRQVQETQYF. The complete variable domain, with remaining parts taken from reference TRBV5-1 and TRBJ2-5, reads KAGVTQTPRYLIKTRGQQVTLSCSPISGHRSVSWYQQTPGQGLQFLFEYFSETQRNKGNFPGRFSGRQFSNSRSEMNVSTLELGDSALYLCASSLRQVQETQYFGPGTRLLVL.

The chain joins TRBV30 to TRBJ1-2; D gene unclear. This CDR3 is built from 11 residues. Germline CDR1 is GTSNPN and CDR2 is SVGIG (reference sequence). V lost 2 bases and J lost 11, with 12 bases in between. The CDR3 DNA reads as TGTGCCTGGAGTCTGCGGGATCCTTACACCTTC. Translation gives CAWSLRDPYTF. Full variable domain (outside the CDR3, taken from reference TRBV30 and TRBJ1-2): SQTIHQWPATLVQPVGSPLSLECTVEGTSNPNLYWYRQAAGRGLQLLFYSVGIGQISSEVPQNLSASRPQDRQFILSSKKLLLSDSGFYLCAWSLRDPYTFGSGTRLTVV.

The chain combines TRBV7-9 with TRBJ1-2; D remains unclear. Germline V gene lookup returns CDR1 SEHNR and CDR2 FQNEAQ (reference sequence). Trimming stripped 5 bases from V and 8 bases from J, with 15 bases between. CDR3 length: 13 amino acids. The CDR3 region has the DNA TGTGCCAGCAGCGCCCTATCTTCCGCAGGCTACACCTTC. Protein: CASSALSSAGYTF.

This sequence joins TRBV11-2 and TRBJ2-2; 8 bases map to TRBD2. The trim removed 1 base at V and 4 bases at J, leaving 5 bases unmatched. This CDR3 has 16 residues. The germline V gene encodes CDR1 SGHAT and CDR2 FQNNGV. The chain's CDR3 is CASSLGGLGVTGELFF. In DNA, the CDR3 is TGTGCCAGCAGCTTAGGGGGACTAGGGGTCACCGGGGAGCTGTTTTTT.

This clone showed up just a few times. The V and J genes are TRBV25-1 and TRBJ2-7; TRBD2 matches 7 bases. Germline CDR1 MGHDK, CDR2 SYGVNS. Losses at the gene ends were 4 bases for V and 6 bases for J; bases not matched to a gene: 6. This CDR3 is built from 13 residues. The CDR3 bases are TGTGCCAGCAGTGGCGGGGGAAACCCCGAGCAGTACTTC. This gives the protein CASSGGGNPEQYF.

This clone was seen a handful of times. The chain has TRBV7-2 and TRBJ1-4; no clear D gene. V shed 4 bases and J shed 4 bases, with 16 bases lying between them. Looked up from germline, CDR1 is SGHTA and CDR2 is FQGNSA. The CDR3 loop spans 16 amino acids. The CDR3 DNA reads TGTGCCAGCAGCTCCTTTCGAGGAGGGATTAATGAAAAACTGTTTTTT. Protein product: CASSSFRGGINEKLFF.

This clone was observed a handful of times. This chain's CDR3 is CASSPGLGAQYF. DNA of the CDR3: TGTGCCAGCAGTCCCGGACTAGGTGCGCAGTATTTT. The chain carries TRBV2 and TRBJ2-3; TRBD2 matches 7 bases. V lost 5 bases, J lost 10 bases, and 6 bases stayed unmatched. CDR1 is SNHLY, CDR2 FYNNEI, per germline. The CDR3 is 12 amino acids.

This chain connects TRBV5-4 to TRBJ2-5, with TRBD2 identical over 8 bases. With 4 bases clipped from V and 5 bases from J, the junction kept 7 bases outside the gene matches. Germline-derived CDR1 and CDR2 are SGHNT and YYREEE (reference sequence). This CDR3 region has 14 residues. This chain's CDR3 is CASSPGRGRETQYF. As DNA, the CDR3 is TGTGCCAGCAGCCCCGGGAGGGGTCGTGAGACCCAGTACTTC.

J is TRBJ2-5 and V is TRBV6-5, with unresolved D. The germline V and J ends were trimmed by 5 bases and 3 bases, with 7 bases remaining between them. The V gene's germline CDR1 is MNHEY and CDR2 SVGAGI. This CDR3 has 12 residues. The CDR3 DNA is TGTGCCAGCAGTATCAGTAAAGAGACCCAGTACTTC. This gives the protein CASSISKETQYF.

V and J are TRBV7-9 and TRBJ2-5; 8 bases are a match to TRBD1. Looked up from germline, CDR1 is SEHNR and CDR2 is FQNEAQ (reference sequence). Germline trimming cut 4 bases from V and 1 base from J; bases unmatched to any gene: 5. The CDR3 extends over 15 amino acids. CDR3 nucleotides: TGTGCCAGCAGCTCCAGGGGGCGAGGCCAAGAGACCCAGTACTTC. Its translation: CASSSRGRGQETQYF.

This clone was picked up a small number of times. In the same sample, other DNA sequences code for this CDR3. V is TRBV7-9 and J is TRBJ1-1; D might be TRBD1 (6 bases). The CDR3 extends over 13 amino acids. With 4 bases removed from V and 2 bases from J, the gap between germline ends came to 8 bases. CDR1 SEHNR and CDR2 FQNEAQ come from the germline V gene (reference sequence). The chain's CDR3 is CASSSQGNTEAFF. For the CDR3, the DNA is TGTGCCAGCAGCTCACAGGGTAACACTGAAGCTTTCTTT.

As regards this clone: Distinct nucleotide sequences in the sample also encode this CDR3. V usage is TRBV5-1 and J usage is TRBJ1-2, with D uncertain. The CDR3 loop spans 13 amino acids. CDR1 and CDR2 from the germline V gene are SGHRS and YFSETQ. V was clipped by 4 bases and J by 0 bases, with 7 bases between them. CDR3 sequence reads: CASSPGTNYGYTF. Written as DNA, the CDR3 is TGCGCCAGCAGCCCCGGGACTAACTATGGCTACACCTTC.

This chain uses TRBV13 with TRBJ1-1; possibly TRBD1 for D (5 bases). The CDR3 is 13 amino acids. Germline assignment: CDR1 PRHDT and CDR2 FYEKMQ (reference sequence). V lost 4 bases and J lost 4, with 10 bases in between. The CDR3 reads CASSSGGGTEAFF. CDR3 sequence (DNA): TGTGCCAGCAGCTCCGGGGGGGGCACTGAAGCTTTCTTT. The full variable domain, rest sourced from reference TRBV13 and TRBJ1-1, is AAGVIQSPRHLIKEKRETATLKCYPIPRHDTVYWYQQGPGQDPQFLISFYEKMQSDKGSIPDRFSAQQFSDYHSELNMSSLELGDSALYFCASSSGGGTEAFFGQGTRLTVV.

In this sample, this clone turned up once. A read error may produce the germline difference seen at one junction end. This chain links TRBV6-5 with TRBJ1-5; D remains unclear. CDR3 size: 15 residues. The germline V gene encodes CDR1 MNHEY and CDR2 SVGAGI. CDR3 DNA sequence: TGTGCCAGCAGGCCGGCCCAAAATAGCCATCAGCCCCAGCATTTT. Translating it yields CASRPAQNSHQPQHF.

This clone was recorded a few times. The rearrangement links TRBV19 to TRBJ1-5; D uncertain. Trimming pared 5 bases from V and 9 bases from J, leaving 14 bases between. Germline V lookup: CDR1 LNHDA, CDR2 SQIVND (reference sequence). This CDR3 comprises 13 residues. The CDR3 coding sequence is TGTGCCAGTAGTGCCCGTTTCGGCTTGCCCCAGCATTTT. Translation gives CASSARFGLPQHF.

V is TRBV7-2 and J is TRBJ2-7; D uncertain. Trimming left V 4 bases short and J 6 bases short, with 16 bases between. The CDR3 runs 14 residues. Germline V gene data show CDR1 as SGHTA and CDR2 as FQGNSA. CDR3 in DNA: TGTGCCAGCAGCTCCCCCCGGGTAGAACGCGAGCAGTACTTC. It specifies CASSSPRVEREQYF.

This chain links TRBV30 with TRBJ2-5; unclear D gene. The CDR3 is 11 amino acids. V shed 2 bases and J shed 5 bases, with 6 bases lying between them. From germline, CDR1 is GTSNPN and CDR2 SVGIG (reference sequence). The CDR3: CAWSLTETQYF. CDR3 nucleotide sequence: TGTGCCTGGAGTTTGACGGAGACCCAGTACTTC.

This clone was seen more than once but under ten times. V usage is TRBV7-3 and J usage is TRBJ2-1, with D possibly matching TRBD1 (5 bases). The CDR3 totals 15 residues. Germline V gene sequence: CDR1 SGHTA, CDR2 FQGTGA. V was clipped by 2 bases and J by 9 bases, with 17 bases between them. CDR3 in amino acids: CASSLGRGLVGEQFF. The CDR3 DNA sequence: TGTGCCAGCAGCTTAGGTAGGGGCCTGGTCGGTGAGCAGTTCTTC.

The V gene is TRBV29-1, the J gene TRBJ2-3; tentatively, D is TRBD1 (5 bases). The CDR3 is made up of 15 amino acids. Germline V CDR1 and CDR2: SQVTM, ANQGSEA. Trimming cost V 2 bases and J 3 bases, with 15 bases left between them. CDR3 nucleotides: TGCAGCGTTGAATGGGTCAGGGATCGGACAGATACGCAGTATTTT. Translated, it gives CSVEWVRDRTDTQYF.

This clone was found a few times. The chain has TRBV5-4 and TRBJ2-2, with 9 bases matching TRBD1. Trimming cost V 4 bases and J 3 bases; bases outside gene matches: 4. Germline V gene lookup returns CDR1 SGHNT and CDR2 YYREEE (reference sequence). The CDR3 is 15 amino acids. The CDR3 DNA reads as TGTGCCAGCAGCCCCGGGACAGGGCACACCGGGGAGCTGTTTTTT. This codes for CASSPGTGHTGELFF.

The chain uses TRBV5-4 and TRBJ1-2; 8 nucleotides agree with TRBD1. The CDR3 covers 12 residues. Germline lookup yields CDR1 SGHNT and CDR2 YYREEE (reference sequence). The trim removed 9 bases at V and 8 bases at J, leaving 9 bases unmatched. Here the CDR3 DNA reads TGTGCCACCAGACAGGGGAACGCAGGCTACACCTTC. Translating it yields CATRQGNAGYTF.

The V call is TRBV5-1, the J call TRBJ2-3; TRBD2 is a possible D gene (5 bases). V dropped 0 bases and J dropped 2 bases, with 16 bases sitting between them. There are 17 residues in the CDR3. The germline CDR1 and CDR2 sequences are SGHRS and YFSETQ. The CDR3 nucleotides read TGCGCCAGCAGCTTGGGAGGTTCGGGGTCCGTCACAGATACGCAGTATTTT. Its translation is CASSLGGSGSVTDTQYF.

The chain joins TRBV6-1 to TRBJ2-2; 9 bases align to TRBD1. Germline V gene sequence: CDR1 MNHNS, CDR2 SASEGT. CDR3 length equals 14 residues. V lost 9 bases, J lost 2 bases, and 4 bases stayed unmatched. The DNA for the CDR3 is TGTGCCAGTCGAACAGGGGGCAACACCGGGGAGCTGTTTTTT. Protein product: CASRTGGNTGELFF.